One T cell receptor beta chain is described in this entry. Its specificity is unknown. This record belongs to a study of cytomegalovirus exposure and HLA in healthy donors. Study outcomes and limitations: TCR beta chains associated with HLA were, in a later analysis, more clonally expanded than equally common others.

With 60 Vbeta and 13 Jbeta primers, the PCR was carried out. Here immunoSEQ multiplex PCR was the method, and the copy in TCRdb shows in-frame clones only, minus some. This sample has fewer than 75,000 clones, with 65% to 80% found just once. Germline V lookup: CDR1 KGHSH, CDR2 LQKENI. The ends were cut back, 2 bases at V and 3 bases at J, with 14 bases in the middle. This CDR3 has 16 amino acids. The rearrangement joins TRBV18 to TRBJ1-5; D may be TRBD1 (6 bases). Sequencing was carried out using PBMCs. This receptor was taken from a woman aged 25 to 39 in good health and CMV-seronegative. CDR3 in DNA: TGTGCCAGCTCACCATTTGGGGGGGCTGACAATCAGCCCCAGCATTTT. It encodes CASSPFGGADNQPQHF.